These 31 T cell receptor beta chains share one sample of origin, sequenced in a study of persistence of HIV-infected CD4 T cells. Cells were stimulated with overlapping HIV-1 Gag 15-mer peptides. Sorting selected CD4+ T cells upregulating both CD40 ligand and CD69. Their specific antigens are unknown. This was the immunoSEQ version 4 assay in survey mode. The data were produced by immunoSEQ multiplex PCR, yet TCRdb's version contains in-frame clones alone and is incomplete. The table shows 25,000 to 35,000 clones, with roughly 71% occurring only once. This sample comprised CD4+ T cells sorted from PBMCs after approximately 20-hour stimulation, obtained from a patient who received antiretroviral therapy. These receptors were taken from an adult man with HIV who was CMV-seropositive.

The V call is TRBV24-1, the J call TRBJ2-3; TRBD2 aligns across 8 bases. Germline V gene sequence: CDR1 KGHDR, CDR2 SFDVKD. This CDR3 has 15 residues. With 3 bases clipped from V and 4 bases from J, the junction kept 5 bases outside the gene matches. CDR3 coding DNA: TGTGCCACCAGTGATCCAACTAGCGGTGCAGATACGCAGTATTTT. It is translated as CATSDPTSGADTQYF.

The rearrangement uses TRBV10-3 and TRBJ1-6; D may be TRBD1 (6 bases). Germline values: CDR1 ENHRY, CDR2 SYGVKD. The CDR3 is 14 residues long. Deletions cut 2 bases from V and 10 bases from J, with 12 bases between. The CDR3 DNA is TGTGCCATCAGTGAGCCCGAAGGGGGGTCACCCCTCCACTTT. Protein: CAISEPEGGSPLHF.

The J gene is TRBJ1-2, the V gene TRBV25-1; maybe TRBD1 (6 bases). With 3 bases removed from V and 4 bases from J, the gap between germline ends came to 12 bases. The CDR3 contains 14 residues. CDR1 is MGHDK, CDR2 SYGVNS, per germline. The CDR3 is CASSDRGGSYGYTF. For the CDR3, the DNA is TGTGCCAGCAGTGACAGGGGTGGTAGCTATGGCTACACCTTC.

V gene TRBV5-1 combines with J gene TRBJ2-2; no firm D call. Germline V lookup: CDR1 SGHRS, CDR2 YFSETQ. CDR3 length equals 13 residues. V lost 5 bases and J 1 base, leaving 6 bases between the germline ends. The DNA of the CDR3 is TGCGCCAGCAGTCTAGGGAACACCGGGGAGCTGTTTTTT. Amino acid sequence: CASSLGNTGELFF. Full variable domain (missing parts from reference TRBV5-1 and TRBJ2-2): KAGVTQTPRYLIKTRGQQVTLSCSPISGHRSVSWYQQTPGQGLQFLFEYFSETQRNKGNFPGRFSGRQFSNSRSEMNVSTLELGDSALYLCASSLGNTGELFFGEGSRLTVL.

The CDR3 nucleotides read TGTGCCAGCAGCCCCCATCTGAGGCGTGCAGGGGAGGGAGAGACCCAGTACTTC. Protein product: CASSPHLRRAGEGETQYF. The genes are TRBV14 and TRBJ2-5; perhaps TRBD2 as D (7 bases). The CDR3 loop spans 18 amino acids. Germline CDR1 reads SGHDN; CDR2 reads FVKESK. Between the trimmed V and J ends, which lost 4 bases and 4 bases, there was a span of 25 bases.

This clone was counted only a few times. V usage is TRBV4-1 and J usage is TRBJ2-3; 8 nucleotides match TRBD1. Germline lookup yields CDR1 MGHRA and CDR2 YSYEKL. This CDR3 is 17 amino acids long. The J segment lost 4 bases and the V segment lost 1 base, leaving 10 bases of the junction unmatched. The CDR3 coding sequence is TGCGCCAGCAGCCAAGCGGTTCGCAGGGGGCGCCCAGATACGCAGTATTTT. The encoded protein is CASSQAVRRGRPDTQYF.

The chain is built from TRBV27 and TRBJ2-3; D is unresolved. The germline V gene encodes CDR1 MNHEY and CDR2 SMNVEV (reference sequence). Trimming removed 3 bases from V and 6 bases from J, with 13 bases in between. This CDR3 spans 14 amino acids. The CDR3 DNA reads TGTGCCAGCAGTTTCGGTCAGCAGGTTGATACGCAGTATTTT. This encodes CASSFGQQVDTQYF.

The chain employs TRBV10-3 and TRBJ1-5; 8 bases are shared with TRBD1. Trimming at V came to 3 bases and at J to 2 bases, leaving 3 bases not matched to a gene. In germline, CDR1 is ENHRY, CDR2 SYGVKD. This CDR3 spans 15 amino acids. The CDR3 nucleotides are TGTGCCATCAGTGAACCGGGACAGGGCAATCAGCCCCAGCATTTT. Translated: CAISEPGQGNQPQHF.

The chain links TRBV6-5 to TRBJ2-1, with unresolved D. Between the trimmed V and J ends, which lost 2 bases and 8 bases, there was a span of 10 bases. The CDR3 length is 13 residues. CDR1 is MNHEY, CDR2 SVGAGI, per germline. CDR3 DNA sequence: TGTGCCAGCAGTTACGGGCGAGTTGATGAGCAGTTCTTC. Residues: CASSYGRVDEQFF.

J is TRBJ1-1 and V is TRBV27, with unresolved D. V was shortened by 2 bases and J by 0 bases, with 4 bases between the two germline ends. The CDR3 sequence is 13 residues long. Looked up from germline, CDR1 is MNHEY and CDR2 is SMNVEV (reference sequence). The CDR3 here is CASSLKMNTEAFF. The CDR3 region has the DNA TGTGCCAGCAGTTTAAAAATGAACACTGAAGCTTTCTTT.

This clone was recorded once. The rearrangement links TRBV3-1 (or the pseudogene TRBV3-2) to TRBJ1-2; no firm D call. The CDR3 runs to 14 residues. The germline CDR1 and CDR2 sequences are LGHDT and YNNKEL (reference sequence). V was pared by 1 base and J by 8 bases, with 14 bases between. CDR3 sequence (DNA): TGTGCCAGCAGCCAAGTGGGTTACGGGAACGGCTACACCTTC. Encoded protein: CASSQVGYGNGYTF.

Comment on this clone: This same CDR3 is encoded by further DNA sequences in the sample. This chain joins TRBV28 and TRBJ1-2; D possibly corresponds to TRBD1 (5 bases). The germline V gene encodes CDR1 MDHEN and CDR2 SYDVKM. Between the trimmed V and J ends, which lost 5 bases and 0 bases, there was a span of 10 bases. The CDR3 loop spans 14 amino acids. The CDR3 sequence is CASSRRGTNYGYTF. CDR3 DNA sequence: TGTGCCAGCAGTCGGCGGGGGACTAACTATGGCTACACCTTC.

The CDR3 DNA reads as TGTGCCAGCAGCAAGGTCTTCTATGGCTACACCTTC. This sequence encodes CASSKVFYGYTF. The chain couples TRBV21-1 to TRBJ1-2. TRBV21-1 is listed as a pseudogene. This CDR3 has 12 residues.

V and J are TRBV3-1 (or the pseudogene TRBV3-2) and TRBJ2-7; D remains unclear. The length of the CDR3 is 12 residues. Germline V gene sequence: CDR1 LGHDT, CDR2 YNNKEL (reference sequence). Trimming shortened V by 1 base and J by 7 bases, and 8 bases separated the two germline ends. CDR3 sequence reads: CASSQALGEQYF. The DNA for the CDR3 is TGTGCCAGCAGCCAAGCCCTAGGGGAGCAGTACTTC.

V is TRBV6-5 and J is TRBJ1-2, with D possibly matching TRBD1 (5 bases). V lost 7 bases to trimming and J lost 5 bases, with 17 bases between them. This CDR3 spans 14 amino acids. Germline V gives CDR1 MNHEY, CDR2 SVGAGI. CDR3 DNA sequence: TGTGCCAGCACGGCGGGGACGCCAGTTTATGGCTACACCTTC. Residues: CASTAGTPVYGYTF.

In its sample, this clone was seen a few times. The rearrangement links TRBV27 to TRBJ1-2; maybe TRBD1 (6 bases). V was pared by 8 bases and J by 2 bases, with 15 bases between. The CDR3 runs to 14 residues. Germline CDR1 is MNHEY and CDR2 is SMNVEV (reference sequence). CDR3 sequence reads: CASRPGGTNYGYTF. In nucleotides, the CDR3 is TGTGCCAGCCGCCCGGGGGGCACCAACTATGGCTACACCTTC.

In this sample, this clone turned up a few times. The V gene is TRBV7-6, the J gene TRBJ2-1; D might be TRBD2 (6 bases). CDR1 and CDR2 (germline): SGHVS, FNYEAQ. The V gene lost 5 bases and the J gene lost 5 bases, with 13 bases spanning the gap. The CDR3 contains 14 residues. The CDR3 DNA sequence: TGTGCCAGCAGCCCGCGGAGGGGAAACAATGAGCAGTTCTTC. Residues: CASSPRRGNNEQFF.

The V gene is TRBV30, the J gene TRBJ1-2, with D maybe TRBD1 (6 bases). Germline CDR1 GTSNPN, CDR2 SVGIG (reference sequence). The CDR3 has 14 residues. V lost 3 bases to trimming and J lost 3 bases, with 14 bases between them. The CDR3 DNA reads as TGTGCCTGGAGCCCGGGGGGCGCGGACTATGGCTACACCTTC. Translated, it gives CAWSPGGADYGYTF.

A few counts support this clone. This rearrangement joins TRBV9 to TRBJ1-6, with a tentative D call TRBD1 (5 bases). Trimming shortened V by 1 base and J by 8 bases, and 13 bases separated the two germline ends. Germline assignment: CDR1 SGDLS and CDR2 YYNGEE. The CDR3 extends over 15 amino acids. The CDR3 loop reads CASSVIPGTDSPLHF. DNA for the CDR3: TGTGCCAGCAGCGTAATTCCGGGGACGGATTCACCCCTCCACTTT. The whole variable domain, filled in from reference TRBV9 and TRBJ1-6, reads DSGVTQTPKHLITATGQRVTLRCSPRSGDLSVYWYQQSLDQGLQFLIQYYNGEERAKGNILERFSAQQFPDLHSELNLSSLELGDSALYFCASSVIPGTDSPLHFGNGTRLTVT.

This clone is judged medium-sized. This chain joins TRBV19 and TRBJ2-7; D is unclear. Trimming removed 6 bases at V and 2 bases at J, with 17 bases between. Germline V CDR1 and CDR2: LNHDA, SQIVND (reference sequence). The CDR3 runs to 15 residues. CDR3 region: CASSQTAIPAYEQYF. Written as DNA, the CDR3 is TGTGCCAGTAGCCAGACCGCTATTCCAGCCTACGAGCAGTACTTC.

This chain uses TRBV3-1 (or the pseudogene TRBV3-2) with TRBJ1-1; D ambiguous. Germline loops: CDR1 LGHDT, CDR2 YNNKEL (reference sequence). This CDR3 has 13 residues. Between the trimmed V and J ends, which lost 4 bases and 1 base, there was a span of 7 bases. The CDR3 nucleotides read TGTGCCAGCAGCCGTCGGGGGAACACTGAAGCTTTCTTT. It translates to CASSRRGNTEAFF.

The chain has TRBV24-1 and TRBJ2-2, with 11 bases lining up with TRBD1. CDR1 KGHDR and CDR2 SFDVKD come from the germline V gene. V was pared by 4 bases and J by 5 bases, with 11 bases of the junction left unmatched. CDR3 length: 18 amino acids. The CDR3 region is CATSDPTGQGAGTGELFF. The CDR3 DNA reads as TGTGCCACCAGTGACCCCACCGGACAGGGGGCGGGGACCGGGGAGCTGTTTTTT.

The chain has TRBV2 and TRBJ2-1; possible D gene TRBD2, 6 bases. V lost 7 bases, J lost 6 bases, and 16 bases lay in between. The germline CDR1 and CDR2 sequences are SNHLY and FYNNEI. The CDR3 runs 14 residues. CDR3 residues: CASTAGTGRNEQFF. CDR3 nucleotides: TGTGCCAGCACTGCGGGGACCGGACGCAATGAGCAGTTCTTC. Drawing the rest from reference TRBV2 and TRBJ2-1, the complete variable domain is EPEVTQTPSHQVTQMGQEVILRCVPISNHLYFYWYRQILGQKVEFLVSFYNNEISEKSEIFDDQFSVERPDGSNFTLKIRSTKLEDSAMYFCASTAGTGRNEQFFGPGTRLTVL.

The genes are TRBV5-1 and TRBJ2-3; 13 positions match TRBD2. The V and J ends lost 0 bases and 0 bases, in that order; junction bases with no gene match: 4. Germline V gene sequence: CDR1 SGHRS, CDR2 YFSETQ. The CDR3 extends over 18 amino acids. Here the CDR3 DNA reads TGCGCCAGCAGCTTGGGGACTAGCGGGGGATATAGCACAGATACGCAGTATTTT. It codes for CASSLGTSGGYSTDTQYF.

The V gene is TRBV20-1, the J gene TRBJ2-7; D may be TRBD1 (5 bases). Trimming stripped 5 bases from V and 0 bases from J, with 5 bases between. CDR1 DFQATT and CDR2 SNEGSKA come from the germline V gene (reference sequence). CDR3 size: 11 residues. The CDR3 sequence is CSAGASYEQYF. The CDR3 coding sequence is TGCAGTGCTGGGGCCTCCTACGAGCAGTACTTC.

This clone was picked up one time. The genes are TRBV19 and TRBJ1-6; 7 bases are a match to TRBD1. The CDR3 contains 16 residues. V shed 3 bases, J shed 5 bases, and the junction held 7 bases outside the gene matches. Germline V lookup: CDR1 LNHDA, CDR2 SQIVND (reference sequence). This CDR3 is CASSIRDSWDNSPLHF. CDR3 nucleotides: TGTGCCAGTAGTATCCGGGACAGTTGGGATAATTCACCCCTCCACTTT.

The J gene is TRBJ1-2, the V gene TRBV5-1, with D possibly being TRBD1 (6 bases). Per germline, CDR1 SGHRS and CDR2 YFSETQ. With 0 bases removed from V and 7 bases from J, the gap between germline ends came to 16 bases. There are 15 residues in the CDR3. The CDR3 DNA reads as TGCGCCAGCAGCTTGGCAACGGGGGCGGCGAGTGGCTACACCTTC. Translating it yields CASSLATGAASGYTF.

The chain couples TRBV2 to TRBJ1-6; 7 bases line up with TRBD1. The germline gives CDR1 SNHLY, CDR2 FYNNEI. The CDR3 loop spans 16 amino acids. The junction had 5 bases not matched to a gene; V was cut back by 6 bases and J by 0 bases. The chain's CDR3 is CASRSGQSSYNSPLHF. The CDR3 DNA follows: TGTGCCAGCAGGTCGGGACAGAGCTCCTATAATTCACCCCTCCACTTT.

This rearrangement joins TRBV3-1 (or the pseudogene TRBV3-2) to TRBJ2-7; D uncertain. The CDR3 extends over 14 amino acids. V lost 2 bases and J lost 0, with 8 bases in between. Per the germline V gene, CDR1 is LGHDT and CDR2 is YNNKEL (reference sequence). The CDR3 sequence: CASSQQRSSYEQYF. CDR3 DNA: TGTGCCAGCAGCCAACAGCGTAGCTCCTACGAGCAGTACTTC.

This clone has more than one count but fewer than ten. V gene TRBV5-1 combines with J gene TRBJ2-1, with 8 bases that match TRBD2. This CDR3 comprises 17 residues. The J segment lost 1 base and the V segment lost 3 bases, leaving 9 bases of the junction unmatched. Germline values: CDR1 SGHRS, CDR2 YFSETQ. This CDR3 is CASSSGAGGGSYNEQFF. The CDR3 DNA reads as TGCGCCAGCAGCTCGGGCGCGGGGGGTGGTTCCTACAATGAGCAGTTCTTC.

For the CDR3, the DNA is TGTGCCAGCAGCCACTTAAAGCGGACTGAAGCTTTCTTT. It codes for CASSHLKRTEAFF. This chain connects TRBV3-1 (or the pseudogene TRBV3-2) to TRBJ1-1; D gene uncertain. The V gene's germline CDR1 is LGHDT and CDR2 YNNKEL (reference sequence). This CDR3 spans 13 amino acids. The V end was cut by 3 bases, the J end by 5 bases, with 10 bases between.